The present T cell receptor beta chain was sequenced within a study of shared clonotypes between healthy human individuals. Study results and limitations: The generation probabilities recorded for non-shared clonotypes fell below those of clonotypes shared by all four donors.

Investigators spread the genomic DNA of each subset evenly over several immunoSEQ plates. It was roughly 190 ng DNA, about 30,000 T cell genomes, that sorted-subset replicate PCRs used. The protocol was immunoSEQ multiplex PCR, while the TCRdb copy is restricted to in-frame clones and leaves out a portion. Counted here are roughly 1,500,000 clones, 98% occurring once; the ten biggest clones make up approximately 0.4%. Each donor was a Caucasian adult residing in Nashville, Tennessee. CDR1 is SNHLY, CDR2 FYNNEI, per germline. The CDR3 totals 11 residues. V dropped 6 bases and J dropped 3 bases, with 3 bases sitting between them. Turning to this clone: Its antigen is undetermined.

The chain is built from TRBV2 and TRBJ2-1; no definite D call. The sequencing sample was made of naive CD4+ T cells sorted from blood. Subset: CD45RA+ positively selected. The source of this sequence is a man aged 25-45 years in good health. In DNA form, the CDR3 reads TGTGCCAGCAGGGTCTACAATGAGCAGTTCTTC. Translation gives CASRVYNEQFF.